Listed below are T cell receptor beta chains from one sample, sequenced in a study of blood T cells in healthy people across ages. TCRdb ran MiXCR on the 5' RACE reads and lists one entry per CDR3 protein. The table lists 1.5 million to 2 million distinct CDR3 sequences, 49% of them singletons. The sequenced sample was blood. These receptors came from a woman aged 40-49 years in good health. Each CDR3 is given without its conserved first and last residue. A clone size is listed for some rows: how often the clone was seen (once, few, many), or a class if it is expanded.

TRBV6-1 - ASSPGQGAGHEQY
TRBV3-1 - ASSQGDRGVEQY
TRBV4-2 few ASSQRTGQSSYNEQF
TRBV20-1 few SADRPNTEAF
TRBV7-2 - ASSLAHSGGRPSTDTQY
TRBV7-2 few ASSPWPGGGSYNEQF
TRBV4-2 - ASSQDEGQGEQF
TRBV6-5 - ASSYSAVSTDTQY
TRBV28 once ASSFPSLRGVQETQY
TRBV7-9 few ASSFPAGGPVITGETQY
TRBV6-2/TRBV6-3 - ASSQAGGLNIQY
TRBV2 - ASNRQATNEKLF
TRBV9 - ASSVSGDRAQETQY
TRBV7-9 - ASSLRLGTEATNEKLF
TRBV27 few ASSRGTGNYGYT
TRBV6-2/TRBV6-3 few ASSYGGVPGEQF
TRBV24-1 few ATSPYPEYYGYT
TRBV5-1 - ASTAGGPYNEQF
TRBV12-3/TRBV12-4 - ASSLSQGNRYGYT
TRBV27 - ASSFSRNQPQH
TRBV6-2/TRBV6-3 - ASSRTMSGEGQPQH
TRBV12-5 few ASGLGLAGGNEQF
TRBV6-6 - ASSTRTGRFRNSPLH
TRBV7-2 many ASSRRGAGSTDTQY
TRBV5-1 - ASSVQAITSGEQF
TRBV28 - ASSPLADLNNEQF
TRBV20-1 few SVPPRDRIGEQY
TRBV6-5 few ASSYLAGGHRGTQY
TRBV20-1 few SAGPLRGYTDTQY
TRBV12-3/TRBV12-4 few ASSDVDRSDTQY
TRBV7-8 - ASSLVESSYEQY
TRBV10-3 - AIKRGGSDDTQY
TRBV3-1 - ASSETGVFPNQPQH
TRBV20-1 - SARLLALETQY
TRBV12-3/TRBV12-4 - AIVLTGGSYNEQF
TRBV6-5 - ASSPNSGVQETQY
TRBV27 - ASSQDGQRGRPIRINEQF
TRBV20-1 few SARASQVYEQY
TRBV20-1 few SARATGKGGYT
TRBV9 - ASSVGIGQGDTEAF
TRBV27 - ASSPGTRGGTQY
TRBV5-8 - ASSLFGGKNIQY